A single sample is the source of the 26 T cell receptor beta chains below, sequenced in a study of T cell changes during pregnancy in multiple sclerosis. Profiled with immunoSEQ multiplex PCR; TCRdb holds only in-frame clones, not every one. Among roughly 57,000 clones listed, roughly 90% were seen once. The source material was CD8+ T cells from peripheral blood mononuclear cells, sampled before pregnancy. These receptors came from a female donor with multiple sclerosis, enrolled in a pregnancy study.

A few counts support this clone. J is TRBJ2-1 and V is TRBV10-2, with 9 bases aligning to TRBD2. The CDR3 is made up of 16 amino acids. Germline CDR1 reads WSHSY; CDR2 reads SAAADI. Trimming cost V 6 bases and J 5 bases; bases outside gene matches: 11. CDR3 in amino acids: CASSSLAGFINNEQFF. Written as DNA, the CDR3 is TGCGCCAGCAGCTCCCTAGCGGGGTTTATTAACAATGAGCAGTTCTTC.

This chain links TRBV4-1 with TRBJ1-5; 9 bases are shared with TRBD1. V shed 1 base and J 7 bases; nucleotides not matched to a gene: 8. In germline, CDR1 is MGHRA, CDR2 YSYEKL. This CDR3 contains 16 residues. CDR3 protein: CASSQVPDRGTQPQHF. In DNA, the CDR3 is TGCGCCAGCAGCCAAGTCCCGGACAGGGGTACCCAGCCCCAGCATTTT.

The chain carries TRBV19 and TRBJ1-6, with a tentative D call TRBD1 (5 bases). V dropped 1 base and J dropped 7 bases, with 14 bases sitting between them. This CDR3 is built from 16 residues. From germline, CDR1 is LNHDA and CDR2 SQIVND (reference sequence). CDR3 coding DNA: TGTGCCAGTAGTATAGTTCGGGACTCTGAGAATTCACCCCTCCACTTT. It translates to CASSIVRDSENSPLHF.

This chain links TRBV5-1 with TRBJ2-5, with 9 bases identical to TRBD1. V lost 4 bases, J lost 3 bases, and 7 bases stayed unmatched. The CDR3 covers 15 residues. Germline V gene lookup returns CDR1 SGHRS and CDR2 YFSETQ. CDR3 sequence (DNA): TGCGCCAGCAGCCCTACCTGGACAGGGGAAGAGACCCAGTACTTC. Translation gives CASSPTWTGEETQYF.

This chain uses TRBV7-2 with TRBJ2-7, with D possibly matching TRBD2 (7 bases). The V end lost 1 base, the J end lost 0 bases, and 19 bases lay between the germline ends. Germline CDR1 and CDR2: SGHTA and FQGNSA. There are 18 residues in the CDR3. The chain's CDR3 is CASSLVAGALGRSYEQYF. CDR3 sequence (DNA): TGTGCCAGCAGCTTAGTTGCGGGGGCCCTGGGGCGCTCCTACGAGCAGTACTTC.

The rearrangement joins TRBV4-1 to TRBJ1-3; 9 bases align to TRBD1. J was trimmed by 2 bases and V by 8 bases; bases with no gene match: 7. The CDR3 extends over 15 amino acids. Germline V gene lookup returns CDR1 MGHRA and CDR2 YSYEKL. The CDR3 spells CASGWDRDPGNTIYF. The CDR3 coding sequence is TGCGCCAGCGGATGGGACAGGGACCCTGGAAACACCATATATTTT.

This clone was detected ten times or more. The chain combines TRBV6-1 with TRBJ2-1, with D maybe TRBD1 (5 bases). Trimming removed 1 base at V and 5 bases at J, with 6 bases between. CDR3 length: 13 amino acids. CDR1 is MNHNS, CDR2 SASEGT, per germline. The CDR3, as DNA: TGTGCCAGCAGTGAAGGGACAAACAATGAGCAGTTCTTC. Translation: CASSEGTNNEQFF.

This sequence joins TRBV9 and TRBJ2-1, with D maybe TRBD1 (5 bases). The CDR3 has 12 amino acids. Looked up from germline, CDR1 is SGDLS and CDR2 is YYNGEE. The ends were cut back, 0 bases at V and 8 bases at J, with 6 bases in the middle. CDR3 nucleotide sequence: TGTGCCAGCAGCGTAGTAGGGGATGAGCAGTTCTTC. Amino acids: CASSVVGDEQFF.

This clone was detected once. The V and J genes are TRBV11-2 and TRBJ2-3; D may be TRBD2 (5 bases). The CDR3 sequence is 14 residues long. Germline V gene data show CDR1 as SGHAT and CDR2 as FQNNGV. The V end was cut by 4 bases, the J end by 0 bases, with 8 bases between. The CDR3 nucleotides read TGTGCCAGCAGCTCGACTACTAGCACAGATACGCAGTATTTT. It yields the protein CASSSTTSTDTQYF.

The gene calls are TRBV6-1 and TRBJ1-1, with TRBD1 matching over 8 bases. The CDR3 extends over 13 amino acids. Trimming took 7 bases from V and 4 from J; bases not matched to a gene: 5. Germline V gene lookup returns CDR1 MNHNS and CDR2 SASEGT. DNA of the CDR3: TGTGCCAGCAACGGGGACAGGATCACTGAAGCTTTCTTT. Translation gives CASNGDRITEAFF.

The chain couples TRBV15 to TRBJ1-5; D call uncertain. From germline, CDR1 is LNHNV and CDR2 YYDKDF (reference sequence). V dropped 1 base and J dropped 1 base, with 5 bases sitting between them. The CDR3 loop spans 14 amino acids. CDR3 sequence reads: CATSRGESNQPQHF. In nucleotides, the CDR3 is TGTGCCACCAGCAGAGGGGAGAGCAATCAGCCCCAGCATTTT.

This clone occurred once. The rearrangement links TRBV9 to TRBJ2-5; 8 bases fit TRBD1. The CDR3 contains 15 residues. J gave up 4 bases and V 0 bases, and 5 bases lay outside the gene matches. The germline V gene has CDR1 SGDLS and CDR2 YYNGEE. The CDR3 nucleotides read TGTGCCAGCAGCGTAGGGGGTACAGGGGGAGAGACCCAGTACTTC. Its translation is CASSVGGTGGETQYF.

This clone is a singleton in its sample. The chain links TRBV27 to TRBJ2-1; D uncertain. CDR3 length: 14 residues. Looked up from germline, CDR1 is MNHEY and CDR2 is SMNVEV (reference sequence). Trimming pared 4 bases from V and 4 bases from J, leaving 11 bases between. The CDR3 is CASSSLGAYNEQFF. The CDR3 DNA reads TGTGCCAGCAGTTCCCTCGGAGCTTACAATGAGCAGTTCTTC.

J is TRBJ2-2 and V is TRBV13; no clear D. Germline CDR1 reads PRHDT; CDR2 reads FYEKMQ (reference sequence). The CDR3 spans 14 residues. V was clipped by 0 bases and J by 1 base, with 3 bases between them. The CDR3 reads CASSLGRNTGELFF. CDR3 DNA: TGTGCCAGCAGCTTAGGCCGGAACACCGGGGAGCTGTTTTTT.

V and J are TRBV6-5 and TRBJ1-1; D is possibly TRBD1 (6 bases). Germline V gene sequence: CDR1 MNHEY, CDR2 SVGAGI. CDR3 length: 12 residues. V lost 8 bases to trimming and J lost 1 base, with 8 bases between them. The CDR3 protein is CASLGQNTEAFF. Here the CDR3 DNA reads TGTGCCAGCCTGGGACAGAACACTGAAGCTTTCTTT.

CDR3 region: CASSLRGLNQPQHF. For the CDR3, the DNA is TGTGCCAGCAGCTTAAGGGGCCTCAATCAGCCCCAGCATTTT. The chain links TRBV11-2 to TRBJ1-5; possibly TRBD1 for D (5 bases). Trimming stripped 2 bases from V and 3 bases from J, with 8 bases between. CDR3 size: 14 residues. Germline V gene data show CDR1 as SGHAT and CDR2 as FQNNGV.

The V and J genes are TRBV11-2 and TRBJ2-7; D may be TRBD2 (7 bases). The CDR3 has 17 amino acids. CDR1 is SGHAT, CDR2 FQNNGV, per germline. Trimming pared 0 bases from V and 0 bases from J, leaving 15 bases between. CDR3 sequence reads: CASSLEFGGAFSYEQYF. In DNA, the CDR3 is TGTGCCAGCAGCTTAGAATTTGGGGGGGCCTTCTCCTACGAGCAGTACTTC.

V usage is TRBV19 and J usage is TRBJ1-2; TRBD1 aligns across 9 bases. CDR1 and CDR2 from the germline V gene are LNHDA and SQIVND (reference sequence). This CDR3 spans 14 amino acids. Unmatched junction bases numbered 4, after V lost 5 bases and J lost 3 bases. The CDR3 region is CASSPGQGYYGYTF. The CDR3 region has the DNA TGTGCCAGTAGTCCGGGACAGGGCTACTATGGCTACACCTTC. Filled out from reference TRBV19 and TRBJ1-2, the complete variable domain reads DGGITQSPKYLFRKEGQNVTLSCEQNLNHDAMYWYRQDPGQGLRLIYYSQIVNDFQKGDIAEGYSVSREKKESFPLTVTSAQKNPTAFYLCASSPGQGYYGYTFGSGTRLTVV.

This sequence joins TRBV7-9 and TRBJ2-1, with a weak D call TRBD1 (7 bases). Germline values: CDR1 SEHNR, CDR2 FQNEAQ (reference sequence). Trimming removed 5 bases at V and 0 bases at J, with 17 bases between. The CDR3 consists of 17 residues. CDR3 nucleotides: TGTGCCAGCAGCGGCGGAGGGGGCAGGAGCTCCTACAATGAGCAGTTCTTC. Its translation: CASSGGGGRSSYNEQFF.

CDR3 amino acids: CASSFGQGIYEQYF. The CDR3 DNA reads as TGTGCCAGCAGCTTTGGACAGGGGATCTACGAGCAGTACTTC. The chain combines TRBV7-2 with TRBJ2-7; 9 nucleotides line up with TRBD1. V shed 3 bases and J 3 bases; nucleotides not matched to a gene: 3. The CDR3 contains 14 residues. From germline, CDR1 is SGHTA and CDR2 FQGNSA.

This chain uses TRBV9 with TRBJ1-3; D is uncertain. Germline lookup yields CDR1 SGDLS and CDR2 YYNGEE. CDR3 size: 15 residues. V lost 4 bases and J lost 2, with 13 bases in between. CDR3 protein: CASSPGGVTGNTIYF. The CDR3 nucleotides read TGTGCCAGCAGCCCGGGAGGAGTAACTGGAAACACCATATATTTT.

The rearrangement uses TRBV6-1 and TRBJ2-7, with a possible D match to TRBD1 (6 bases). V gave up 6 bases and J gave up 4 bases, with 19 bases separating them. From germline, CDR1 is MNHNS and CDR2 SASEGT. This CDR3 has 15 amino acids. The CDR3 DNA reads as TGTGCCAGCAGCCTACTTCCCGGGACACAATACGAGCAGTACTTC. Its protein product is CASSLLPGTQYEQYF.

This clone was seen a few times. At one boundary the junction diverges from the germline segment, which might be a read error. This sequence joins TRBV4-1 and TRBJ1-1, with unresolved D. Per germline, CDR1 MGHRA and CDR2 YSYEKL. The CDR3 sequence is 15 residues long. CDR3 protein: CASSPPGGRNAEAFF. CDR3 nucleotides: TGCGCCAGCAGCCCCCCGGGCGGGAGGAACGCTGAAGCTTTCTTT.

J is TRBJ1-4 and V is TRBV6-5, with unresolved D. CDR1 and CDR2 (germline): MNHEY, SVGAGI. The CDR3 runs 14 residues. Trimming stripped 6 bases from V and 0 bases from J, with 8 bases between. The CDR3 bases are TGTGCCAGCAGGGTGACTTCAACTAATGAAAAACTGTTTTTT. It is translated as CASRVTSTNEKLFF.

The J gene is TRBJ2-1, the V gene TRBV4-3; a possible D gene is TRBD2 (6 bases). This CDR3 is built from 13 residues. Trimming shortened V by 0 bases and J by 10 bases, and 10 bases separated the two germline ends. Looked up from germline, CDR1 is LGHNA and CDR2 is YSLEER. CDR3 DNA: TGCGCCAGCAGCCAAGAGGGGGGACGGGAGCAGTTCTTC. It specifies CASSQEGGREQFF.

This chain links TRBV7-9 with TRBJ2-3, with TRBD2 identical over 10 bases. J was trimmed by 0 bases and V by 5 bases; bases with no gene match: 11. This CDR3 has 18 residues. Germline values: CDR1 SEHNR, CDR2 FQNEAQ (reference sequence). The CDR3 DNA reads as TGTGCCAGCAGCCAAATGTCTAGCGGGGGAGTGAGCACAGATACGCAGTATTTT. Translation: CASSQMSSGGVSTDTQYF. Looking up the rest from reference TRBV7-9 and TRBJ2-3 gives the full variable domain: DTGVSQNPRHKITKRGQNVTFRCDPISEHNRLYWYRQTLGQGPEFLTYFQNEAQLEKSRLLSDRFSAERPKGSFSTLEIQRTEQGDSAMYLCASSQMSSGGVSTDTQYFGPGTRLTVL.